Below are 3 T cell receptor beta chains sequenced from a single sample in a study of blood T cells in healthy people across ages. Primers used in a second PCR of roughly 7 to 12 cycles were a sample-barcoded 5' primer and a J-beta primer mix. One entry per CDR3 protein results from TCRdb running MiXCR on the 5' RACE reads. The table records about 1.5 million distinct CDR3 sequences, roughly 45% of them present only once. Sequenced material: blood. The receptor set was obtained from a woman aged 18 to 35 in good health.

J is TRBJ2-6 and V is TRBV27, with 8 bases lining up with TRBD1. V was pared by 2 bases and J by 2 bases, with 5 bases of the junction left unmatched. The CDR3 runs to 17 residues. Looked up from germline, CDR1 is MNHEY and CDR2 is SMNVEV (reference sequence). CDR3: CASSLAAGGAGANVLTF. The CDR3 DNA follows: TGTGCCAGCAGTTTAGCGGCAGGGGGCGCTGGGGCCAACGTCCTGACTTTC. The variable domain in full, with the rest retrieved from reference TRBV27 and TRBJ2-6, is EAQVTQNPRYLITVTGKKLTVTCSQNMNHEYMSWYRQDPGLGLRQIYYSMNVEVTDKGDVPEGYKVSRKEKRNFPLILESPSPNQTSLYFCASSLAAGGAGANVLTFGAGSRLTVL.

The chain uses TRBV25-1 and TRBJ2-3; 8 bases are shared with TRBD2. Germline V gives CDR1 MGHDK, CDR2 SYGVNS. This CDR3 region has 18 residues. Germline trimming cut 1 base from V and 4 bases from J; bases unmatched to any gene: 13. In DNA form, the CDR3 reads TGTGCCAGCAGTGAATCGACGTCCGGCGGGAGGTCACCAGATACGCAGTATTTT. It translates to CASSESTSGGRSPDTQYF. The complete variable domain, with remaining parts taken from reference TRBV25-1 and TRBJ2-3, reads EADIYQTPRYLVIGTGKKITLECSQTMGHDKMYWYQQDPGMELHLIHYSYGVNSTEKGDLSSESTVSRIRTEHFPLTLESARPSHTSQYLCASSESTSGGRSPDTQYFGPGTRLTVL.

This chain links TRBV27 with TRBJ1-2, with 11 bases identical to TRBD1. CDR1 and CDR2 from the germline V gene are MNHEY and SMNVEV (reference sequence). The V gene end was trimmed by 4 bases and the J gene end by 7 bases; junction bases not matched to a gene: 5. The CDR3 consists of 14 residues. The CDR3 protein is CASSSGQGALGYTF. Here the CDR3 DNA reads TGTGCCAGCAGTTCAGGACAGGGGGCGCTTGGCTACACCTTC.